Here is one T cell receptor beta chain with its context. The data are from a study of blood T cell repertoires in COVID-19. CDR3 length: 13 amino acids. The germline CDR1 and CDR2 sequences are SQVTM and ANQGSEA. V shed 8 bases and J 5 bases; nucleotides not matched to a gene: 11. Per the study methods: By means of reference gene primer amplification, nucleated cell counts were estimated. Sequenced by immunoSEQ multiplex PCR; TCRdb stores in-frame clones only, minus some. The DNA was the basis for D and trimming; V, J and clone size are from that table. Of about 150,000 clones detected, roughly 86% appear once; the ten largest clones hold roughly 15%.

This rearrangement joins TRBV29-1 to TRBJ1-1; TRBD1 agrees at 7 bases. The specimen sequenced was peripheral blood. The receptor was isolated from a human donor with acute or convalescent COVID-19. The donor label of this sample is uncertain. CDR3 region: CSLEIRTGTEAFF. DNA of the CDR3: TGCAGCTTAGAGATTCGGACAGGTACTGAAGCTTTCTTT.